The clone carrying this T cell receptor (beta chain) was counted many times. Antigen: not known. The length of the CDR3 is 14 residues. The germline V gene has CDR1 SSHAT and CDR2 FNYEAQ (reference sequence). Library preparation for TCR beta used quantitative 5'-RACE with molecular barcodes. TCRdb reanalysed the 5' RACE reads using MiXCR and keeps one entry per CDR3 protein. The sample lists about 240,000 distinct CDR3 sequences; around 9.1% were seen once. This sample was taken from a study of CD8 T cells in ankylosing spondylitis. Study-wide points: Reported data indicate significant enrichment of disease-linked clones within matched ankylosing spondylitis synovial fluid. CD8+ disease-linked clones were present at relatively low frequencies in blood. Earlier reports found some motif variants in synovial fluid and blood in reactive arthritis.

The sequenced sample consisted of blood, either unsorted or a sorted T cell fraction (not recorded which). The V gene is TRBV7-7, the J gene TRBJ2-1; a weak D match, TRBD2 (6 bases). The receptor comes from a male donor with ankylosing spondylitis or in good health (not recorded which). The CDR3 nucleotides are TGTGCTAGCTCCCCTTCGGTAGCGGACAATGAGCAGTTCTTC. Translating gives CASSPSVADNEQFF.